The TCR beta chain described here comes from a study of T-cell reconstitution after alpha-beta-depleted transplantation in children. The TCRbeta library was prepared with unique molecular identifiers. TCRdb processed the PCR reads anew with MiXCR; each CDR3 protein has one entry. Found here are about 110,000 distinct CDR3 sequences, 10% of them singletons; the top ten hold over 8%. Deletions cut 6 bases from V and 6 bases from J, with 19 bases between. The length of the CDR3 is 15 residues. The germline gives CDR1 SGHDN, CDR2 FVKESK. This clonotype was detected ten times or more. V usage is TRBV14 and J usage is TRBJ2-3, with D perhaps TRBD2 (5 bases). The source material was PBMCs from the stem cell graft donor, sampled from the stem cell graft. This clonotype originated in a human donor who donated a stem cell graft to a child with acute lymphoblastic leukemia. This CDR3 reads CASSPRVLGVDTQYF. The CDR3 coding sequence is TGTGCCAGCAGTCCCCGGGTACTAGGTGTCGATACGCAGTATTTT. Filled out from reference TRBV14 and TRBJ2-3, the complete variable domain reads EAGVTQFPSHSVIEKGQTVTLRCDPISGHDNLYWYRRVMGKEIKFLLHFVKESKQDESGMPNNRFLAERTGGTYSTLKVQPAELEDSGVYFCASSPRVLGVDTQYFGPGTRLTVL.